One sample yielded the 16 T cell receptor beta chains listed below, sequenced in a study of radiotherapy plus CTLA-4 blockade in lung cancer. Clones were read by immunoSEQ multiplex PCR, and TCRdb kept only the in-frame ones, dropping some. This table holds about 120,000 clones, roughly 80% found once. Sequences were derived from peripheral blood, sampled from a patient treated with radiotherapy plus ipilimumab. The source of these receptors is a human donor with non-small cell lung cancer that progressed on radiotherapy plus ipilimumab. Some clones in this sample may be carry-over from other donors' samples.

V and J are TRBV6-5 and TRBJ1-3; D gene unclear. The germline V gene encodes CDR1 MNHEY and CDR2 SVGAGI. The V gene lost 2 bases and the J gene lost 0 bases, with 5 bases spanning the gap. The CDR3 runs 14 residues. The CDR3 spells CASSYRFSGNTIYF. CDR3 coding DNA: TGTGCCAGCAGTTACCGGTTCTCTGGAAACACCATATATTTT.

The chain recombines TRBV11-3 with TRBJ2-1; 9 bases are a match to TRBD1. The CDR3 is 15 amino acids. The J segment lost 5 bases and the V segment lost 3 bases, leaving 5 bases of the junction unmatched. Germline V lookup: CDR1 SGHNT, CDR2 YENEEA. CDR3 residues: CASSLGGTGNNEQFF. The DNA of the CDR3 is TGTGCCAGCAGCTTGGGTGGGACAGGGAACAATGAGCAGTTCTTC.

This sequence joins TRBV4-2 and TRBJ2-3; 10 bases agree with TRBD2. The junction had 5 bases not matched to a gene; V was cut back by 2 bases and J by 3 bases. The CDR3 extends over 16 amino acids. Germline V gives CDR1 LGHNA, CDR2 YNFKEQ. CDR3 sequence (DNA): TGTGCCAGCAGCCAACAACTAGCGGGGATAACAGATACGCAGTATTTT. Protein sequence: CASSQQLAGITDTQYF.

The chain is built from TRBV9 and TRBJ2-5; 8 bases are shared with TRBD2. The CDR3 extends over 14 amino acids. With 4 bases clipped from V and 2 bases from J, the junction kept 4 bases outside the gene matches. Germline CDR1 SGDLS, CDR2 YYNGEE. In DNA, the CDR3 is TGTGCCAGCAGCATTAGCGGGGTACAAGAGACCCAGTACTTC. Translation gives CASSISGVQETQYF.

The chain combines TRBV18 with TRBJ1-1, with a possible D match to TRBD1 (6 bases). This CDR3 region has 15 residues. V lost 2 bases, J lost 6 bases, and 16 bases lay in between. CDR1 is KGHSH and CDR2 is LQKENI in the germline V gene. The CDR3 region is CASSPGWGRLSEAFF. In DNA form, the CDR3 reads TGTGCCAGCTCACCAGGCTGGGGGCGCTTGTCTGAAGCTTTCTTT.

The chain employs TRBV6-5 and TRBJ1-6; D is perhaps TRBD1 (6 bases). Trimming took 0 bases from V and 13 from J, leaving 7 bases between them. Germline V lookup: CDR1 MNHEY, CDR2 SVGAGI. The CDR3 runs 12 residues. As DNA, the CDR3 is TGTGCCAGCAGTTACTCGCAGGGGCCCCTCCACTTT. Protein product: CASSYSQGPLHF.

This clone was found once. V usage is TRBV29-1 and J usage is TRBJ1-5, with a tentative D call TRBD1 (5 bases). CDR1 SQVTM and CDR2 ANQGSEA come from the germline V gene. CDR3 size: 13 residues. The V end was cut by 2 bases, the J end by 4 bases, with 9 bases between. Here the CDR3 reads CSVEPGPNQPQHF. The DNA for the CDR3 is TGCAGCGTTGAACCAGGGCCAAATCAGCCCCAGCATTTT.

The rearrangement links TRBV27 to TRBJ2-4; 10 bases are a match to TRBD2. Germline values: CDR1 MNHEY, CDR2 SMNVEV (reference sequence). The length of the CDR3 is 17 residues. The junction had 14 bases not matched to a gene; V was cut back by 6 bases and J by 6 bases. CDR3 sequence: CASSRVSGGAYGNIQYF. Written as DNA, the CDR3 is TGTGCCAGCAGCCGCGTGAGCGGGGGGGCCTATGGAAACATTCAGTACTTC.

A single count supports this clone. The chain carries TRBV13 and TRBJ1-1; D is possibly TRBD1 (5 bases). The germline gives CDR1 PRHDT, CDR2 FYEKMQ (reference sequence). This CDR3 has 12 amino acids. V gave up 4 bases and J gave up 8 bases, with 11 bases separating them. The CDR3 region is CASSYHRLEAFF. The CDR3 DNA follows: TGTGCCAGCAGCTACCACAGGCTAGAAGCTTTCTTT. The whole variable domain, remainder taken from reference TRBV13 and TRBJ1-1, is AAGVIQSPRHLIKEKRETATLKCYPIPRHDTVYWYQQGPGQDPQFLISFYEKMQSDKGSIPDRFSAQQFSDYHSELNMSSLELGDSALYFCASSYHRLEAFFGQGTRLTVV.

The rearrangement joins TRBV18 to TRBJ2-3; D perhaps matches TRBD1 (7 bases). Trimming left V 3 bases short and J 5 bases short, with 15 bases between. The CDR3 spans 15 residues. Germline-derived CDR1 and CDR2 are KGHSH and LQKENI. In nucleotides, the CDR3 is TGTGCCAGCTCACCGGCAGGGGGGTTAGGAGATACGCAGTATTTT. Amino acid sequence: CASSPAGGLGDTQYF.

J is TRBJ2-6 and V is TRBV10-3; 10 positions agree with TRBD2. The CDR3 loop spans 17 amino acids. Germline V gene lookup returns CDR1 ENHRY and CDR2 SYGVKD. The V segment lost 6 bases and the J segment 0 bases; nucleotides outside the gene matches: 5. The CDR3 DNA is TGTGCCATCAGAAGCAGCGGGGGGGCCTCTGGGGCCAACGTCCTGACTTTC. This sequence encodes CAIRSSGGASGANVLTF.

The V and J genes are TRBV18 and TRBJ2-5; 7 nucleotides align to TRBD2. Germline V lookup: CDR1 KGHSH, CDR2 LQKENI. This CDR3 spans 16 amino acids. V dropped 0 bases and J dropped 5; count of bases not matched to a gene: 9. Here the CDR3 DNA reads TGTGCCAGCTCACCACCGTCCGGGGGGACGGGGGAGACCCAGTACTTC. The encoded protein is CASSPPSGGTGETQYF.

This clone showed up just a few times. V usage is TRBV19 and J usage is TRBJ2-7; D possibly uses TRBD1 or TRBD2 (5 bases each). The CDR3 length is 14 residues. Germline V lookup: CDR1 LNHDA, CDR2 SQIVND (reference sequence). V lost 5 bases and J 5 bases, leaving 16 bases between the germline ends. The chain's CDR3 is CASSPRDGYDEQYF. Here the CDR3 DNA reads TGTGCCAGTAGTCCCAGGGACGGTTATGACGAGCAGTACTTC.

This clone was found a few times. The CDR3 reads CASSSGQGPLAKNIQYF. For the CDR3, the DNA is TGTGCCAGCAGCTCTGGACAGGGACCCTTAGCCAAAAACATTCAGTACTTC. V and J are TRBV11-3 and TRBJ2-4, with TRBD1 matching over 8 bases. With 4 bases clipped from V and 0 bases from J, the junction kept 8 bases outside the gene matches. The CDR3 spans 17 residues. Germline lookup yields CDR1 SGHNT and CDR2 YENEEA. The variable domain in full, completed from reference TRBV11-3 and TRBJ2-4, reads EAGVVQSPRYKIIEKKQPVAFWCNPISGHNTLYWYLQNLGQGPELLIRYENEEAVDDSQLPKDRFSAERLKGVDSTLKIQPAELGDSAVYLCASSSGQGPLAKNIQYFGAGTRLSVL.

The chain joins TRBV15 to TRBJ2-7; D is perhaps TRBD2 (7 bases). The CDR3 loop spans 14 amino acids. Deletions cut 5 bases from V and 3 bases from J, with 14 bases between. Germline V gene sequence: CDR1 LNHNV, CDR2 YYDKDF (reference sequence). CDR3 loop: CATSLGGAGYEQYF. The DNA of the CDR3 is TGTGCCACCAGCCTTGGGGGGGCTGGCTACGAGCAGTACTTC.

This clone was counted a single time. The V gene is TRBV5-1, the J gene TRBJ1-2, with 10 bases fitting TRBD1. Germline values: CDR1 SGHRS, CDR2 YFSETQ. V was clipped by 4 bases and J by 6 bases; unmatched bases: 6. CDR3 length: 14 amino acids. CDR3 sequence (DNA): TGCGCCAGCAGCGGCGGACAGGGGGAGAATGGCTACACCTTC. Amino acids: CASSGGQGENGYTF.